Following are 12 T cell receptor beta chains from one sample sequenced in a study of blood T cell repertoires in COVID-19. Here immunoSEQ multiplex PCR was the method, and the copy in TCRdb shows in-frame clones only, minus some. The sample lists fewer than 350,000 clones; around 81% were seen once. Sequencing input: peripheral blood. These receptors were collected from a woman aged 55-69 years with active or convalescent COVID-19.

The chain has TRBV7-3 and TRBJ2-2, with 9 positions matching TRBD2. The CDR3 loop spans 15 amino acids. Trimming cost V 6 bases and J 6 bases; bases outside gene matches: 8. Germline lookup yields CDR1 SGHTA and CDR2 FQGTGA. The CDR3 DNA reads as TGTGCCAGCAGATCACTTCTAGCGGGACCCGGGGAGCTGTTTTTT. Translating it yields CASRSLLAGPGELFF.

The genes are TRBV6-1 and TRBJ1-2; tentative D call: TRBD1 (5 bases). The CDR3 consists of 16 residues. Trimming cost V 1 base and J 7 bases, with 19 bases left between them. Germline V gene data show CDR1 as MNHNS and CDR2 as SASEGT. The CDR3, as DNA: TGTGCCAGCAGTGAAGTGGGGCTGGGCGCGTTGGGTGGCTACACCTTC. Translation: CASSEVGLGALGGYTF.

The CDR3 nucleotides are TGCGCCAGCAGCCAAGATGGGGGGGCAGCTAACTATGGCTACACCTTC. It codes for CASSQDGGAANYGYTF. This rearrangement joins TRBV4-1 to TRBJ1-2; D is possibly TRBD1 (6 bases). Germline V gives CDR1 MGHRA, CDR2 YSYEKL. Trimming stripped 0 bases from V and 0 bases from J, with 11 bases between. CDR3 length: 16 amino acids.

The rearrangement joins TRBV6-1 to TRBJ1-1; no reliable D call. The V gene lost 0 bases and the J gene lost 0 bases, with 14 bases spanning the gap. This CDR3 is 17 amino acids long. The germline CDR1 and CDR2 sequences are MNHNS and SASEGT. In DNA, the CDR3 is TGTGCCAGCAGTGAAGCGCAACCGAGGGCCCTGAACACTGAAGCTTTCTTT. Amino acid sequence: CASSEAQPRALNTEAFF.

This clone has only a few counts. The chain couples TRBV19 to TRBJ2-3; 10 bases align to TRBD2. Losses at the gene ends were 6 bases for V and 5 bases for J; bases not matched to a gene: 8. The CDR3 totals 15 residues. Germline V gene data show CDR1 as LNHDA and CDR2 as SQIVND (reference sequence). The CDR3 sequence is CASSPSGGAGDTQYF. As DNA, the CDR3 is TGTGCCAGTAGCCCAAGCGGGGGGGCGGGAGATACGCAGTATTTT. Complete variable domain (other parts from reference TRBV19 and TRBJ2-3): DGGITQSPKYLFRKEGQNVTLSCEQNLNHDAMYWYRQDPGQGLRLIYYSQIVNDFQKGDIAEGYSVSREKKESFPLTVTSAQKNPTAFYLCASSPSGGAGDTQYFGPGTRLTVL.

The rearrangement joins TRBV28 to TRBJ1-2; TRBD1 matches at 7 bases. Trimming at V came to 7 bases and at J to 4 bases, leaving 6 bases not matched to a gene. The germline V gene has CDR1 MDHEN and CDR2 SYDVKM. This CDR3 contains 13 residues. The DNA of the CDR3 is TGTGCCAGCACCACAGGGGCGTTCTATGGCTACACCTTC. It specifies CASTTGAFYGYTF.

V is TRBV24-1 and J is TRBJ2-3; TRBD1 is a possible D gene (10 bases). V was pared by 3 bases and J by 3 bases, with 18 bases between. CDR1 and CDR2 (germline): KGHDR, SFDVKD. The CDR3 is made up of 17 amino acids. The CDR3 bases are TGTGCCACCAGTGATCGACAGGGGGCGGGGGGGACAGATACGCAGTATTTT. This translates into CATSDRQGAGGTDTQYF.

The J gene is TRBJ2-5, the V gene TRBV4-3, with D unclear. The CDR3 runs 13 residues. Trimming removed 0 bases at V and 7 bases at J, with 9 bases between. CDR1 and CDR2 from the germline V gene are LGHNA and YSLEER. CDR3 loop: CASSQDASRTQYF. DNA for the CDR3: TGCGCCAGCAGCCAAGATGCGTCTCGGACCCAGTACTTC.

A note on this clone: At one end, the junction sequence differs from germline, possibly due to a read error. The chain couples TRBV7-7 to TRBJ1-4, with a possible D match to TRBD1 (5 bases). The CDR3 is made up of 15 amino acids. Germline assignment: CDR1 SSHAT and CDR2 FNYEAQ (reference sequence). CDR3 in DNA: TGTGCTAGCAGCTTACCCCCAGGGAATGACGAAAAACTGTTTTTT. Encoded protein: CASSLPPGNDEKLFF.

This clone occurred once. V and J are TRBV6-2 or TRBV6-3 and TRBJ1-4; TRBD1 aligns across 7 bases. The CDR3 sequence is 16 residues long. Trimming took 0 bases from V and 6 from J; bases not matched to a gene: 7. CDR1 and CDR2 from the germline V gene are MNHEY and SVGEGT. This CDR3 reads CASSYSGIDRDEKLFF. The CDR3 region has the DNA TGTGCCAGCAGTTACTCTGGAATCGACAGGGATGAAAAACTGTTTTTT.

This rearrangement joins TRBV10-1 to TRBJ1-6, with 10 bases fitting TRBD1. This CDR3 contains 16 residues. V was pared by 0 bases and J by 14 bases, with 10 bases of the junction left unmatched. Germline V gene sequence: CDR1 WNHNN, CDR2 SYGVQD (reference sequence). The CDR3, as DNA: TGCGCCAGCAGTGAGTCCCGGACGACAGGGGGCAGGGCCCTCCACTTT. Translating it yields CASSESRTTGGRALHF.

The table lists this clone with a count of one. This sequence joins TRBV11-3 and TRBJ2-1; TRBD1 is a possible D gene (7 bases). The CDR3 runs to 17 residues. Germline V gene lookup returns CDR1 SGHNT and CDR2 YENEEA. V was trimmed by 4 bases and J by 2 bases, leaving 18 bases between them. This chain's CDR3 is CASSSRQGGGPYNEQFF. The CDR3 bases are TGTGCCAGCAGCTCCCGACAAGGAGGGGGCCCCTACAATGAGCAGTTCTTC. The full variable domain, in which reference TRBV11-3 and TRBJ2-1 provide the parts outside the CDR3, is EAGVVQSPRYKIIEKKQPVAFWCNPISGHNTLYWYLQNLGQGPELLIRYENEEAVDDSQLPKDRFSAERLKGVDSTLKIQPAELGDSAVYLCASSSRQGGGPYNEQFFGPGTRLTVL.